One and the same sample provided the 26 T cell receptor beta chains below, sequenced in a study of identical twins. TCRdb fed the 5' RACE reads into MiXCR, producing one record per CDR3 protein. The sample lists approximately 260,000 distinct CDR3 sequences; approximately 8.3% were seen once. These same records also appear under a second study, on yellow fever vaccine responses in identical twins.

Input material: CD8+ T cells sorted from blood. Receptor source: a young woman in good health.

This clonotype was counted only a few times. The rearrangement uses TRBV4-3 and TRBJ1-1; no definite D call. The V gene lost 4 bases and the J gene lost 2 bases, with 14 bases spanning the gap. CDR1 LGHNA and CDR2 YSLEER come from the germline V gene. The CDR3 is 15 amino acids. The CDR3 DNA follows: TGCGCCAGCAGCCCGAGGATTGGTCTAAACACTGAAGCTTTCTTT. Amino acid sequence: CASSPRIGLNTEAFF.

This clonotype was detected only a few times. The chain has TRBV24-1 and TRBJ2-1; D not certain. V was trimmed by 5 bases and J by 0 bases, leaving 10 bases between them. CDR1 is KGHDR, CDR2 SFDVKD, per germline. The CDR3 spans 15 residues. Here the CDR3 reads CATSGPLSSYNEQFF. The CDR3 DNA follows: TGTGCCACCAGTGGCCCGCTAAGCTCCTACAATGAGCAGTTCTTC.

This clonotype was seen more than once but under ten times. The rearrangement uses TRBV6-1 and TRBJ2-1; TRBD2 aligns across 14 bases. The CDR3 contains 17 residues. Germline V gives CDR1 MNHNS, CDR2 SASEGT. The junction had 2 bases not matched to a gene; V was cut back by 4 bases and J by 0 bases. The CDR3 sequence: CASSVTSGRDSYNEQFF. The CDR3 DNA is TGTGCCAGCAGTGTGACTAGCGGGAGGGACTCCTACAATGAGCAGTTCTTC.

CDR3 protein: CASSPGTRPEVEQYF. The CDR3 DNA is TGCGCCAGCAGCCCGGGGACTCGACCGGAGGTCGAGCAGTACTTC. The genes are TRBV5-1 and TRBJ2-7; D might be TRBD2 (6 bases). CDR1 is SGHRS and CDR2 is YFSETQ in the germline V gene. This CDR3 has 15 residues. With 4 bases removed from V and 6 bases from J, the gap between germline ends came to 20 bases.

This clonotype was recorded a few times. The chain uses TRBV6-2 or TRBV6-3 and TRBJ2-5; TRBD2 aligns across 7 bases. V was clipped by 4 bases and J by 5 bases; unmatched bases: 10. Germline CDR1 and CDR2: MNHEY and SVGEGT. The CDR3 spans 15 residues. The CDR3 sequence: CASSWEGGPGETQYF. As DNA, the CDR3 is TGTGCCAGCAGTTGGGAGGGAGGGCCTGGGGAGACCCAGTACTTC.

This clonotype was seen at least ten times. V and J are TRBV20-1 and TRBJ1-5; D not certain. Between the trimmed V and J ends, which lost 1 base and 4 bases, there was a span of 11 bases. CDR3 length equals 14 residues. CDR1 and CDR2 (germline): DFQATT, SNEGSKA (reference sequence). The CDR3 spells CSARGPAENQPQHF. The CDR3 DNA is TGCAGTGCTAGAGGTCCGGCAGAAAATCAGCCCCAGCATTTT.

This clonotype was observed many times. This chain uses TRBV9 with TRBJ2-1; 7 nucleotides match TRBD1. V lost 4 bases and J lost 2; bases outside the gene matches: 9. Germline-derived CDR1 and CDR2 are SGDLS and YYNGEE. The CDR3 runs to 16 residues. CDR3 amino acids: CASSIRQGDAYNEQFF. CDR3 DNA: TGTGCCAGCAGCATCCGACAGGGCGACGCCTACAATGAGCAGTTCTTC.

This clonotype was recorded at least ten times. CDR3 nucleotides: TGCGCCAGCAGCTTGGGGGGGACCACCTACGAGCAGTACTTC. It translates to CASSLGGTTYEQYF. The rearrangement links TRBV5-1 to TRBJ2-7; the D call may be TRBD1 or TRBD2 (5 bases each). The CDR3 is 14 amino acids. V was clipped by 0 bases and J by 2 bases, with 9 bases between them. Germline V gives CDR1 SGHRS, CDR2 YFSETQ.

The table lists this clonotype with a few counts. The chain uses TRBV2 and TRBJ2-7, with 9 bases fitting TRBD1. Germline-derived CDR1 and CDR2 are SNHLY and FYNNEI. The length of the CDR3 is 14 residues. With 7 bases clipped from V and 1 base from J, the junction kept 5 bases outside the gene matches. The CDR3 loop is CASTAGTGSYEQYF. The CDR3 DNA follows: TGTGCCAGCACCGCCGGGACAGGGTCCTACGAGCAGTACTTC.

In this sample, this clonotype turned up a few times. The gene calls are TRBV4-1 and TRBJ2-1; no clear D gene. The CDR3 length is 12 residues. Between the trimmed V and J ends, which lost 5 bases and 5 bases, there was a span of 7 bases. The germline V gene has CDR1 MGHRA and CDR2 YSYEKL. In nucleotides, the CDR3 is TGCGCCAGCAGCATGCGACACAATGAGCAGTTCTTC. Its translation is CASSMRHNEQFF.

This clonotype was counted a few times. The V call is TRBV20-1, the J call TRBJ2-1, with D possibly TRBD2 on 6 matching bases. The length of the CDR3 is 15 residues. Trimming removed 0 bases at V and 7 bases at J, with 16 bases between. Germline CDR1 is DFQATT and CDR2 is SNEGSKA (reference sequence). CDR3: CSARERDPGLNEQFF. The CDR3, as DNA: TGCAGTGCTAGAGAGCGGGACCCCGGCTTGAATGAGCAGTTCTTC.

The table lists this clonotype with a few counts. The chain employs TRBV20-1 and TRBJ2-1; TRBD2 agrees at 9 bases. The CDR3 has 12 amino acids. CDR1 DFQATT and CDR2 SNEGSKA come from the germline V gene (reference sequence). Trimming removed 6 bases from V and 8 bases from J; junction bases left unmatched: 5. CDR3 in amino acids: CSASSGTHEQFF. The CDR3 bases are TGCAGTGCGTCTAGCGGGACCCATGAGCAGTTCTTC.

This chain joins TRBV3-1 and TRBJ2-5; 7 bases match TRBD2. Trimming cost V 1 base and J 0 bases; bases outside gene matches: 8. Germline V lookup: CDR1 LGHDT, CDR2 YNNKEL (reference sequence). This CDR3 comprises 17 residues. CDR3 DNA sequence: TGTGCCAGCAGCCAAGTTTCTAGCGGACTGTACCAAGAGACCCAGTACTTC. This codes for CASSQVSSGLYQETQYF.

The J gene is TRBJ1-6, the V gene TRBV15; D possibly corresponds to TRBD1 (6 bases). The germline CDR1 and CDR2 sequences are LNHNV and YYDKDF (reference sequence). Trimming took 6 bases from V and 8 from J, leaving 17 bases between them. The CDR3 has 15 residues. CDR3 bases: TGTGCCACCAGACTAGAGGGGGGTATGGATTCACCCCTCCACTTT. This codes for CATRLEGGMDSPLHF.

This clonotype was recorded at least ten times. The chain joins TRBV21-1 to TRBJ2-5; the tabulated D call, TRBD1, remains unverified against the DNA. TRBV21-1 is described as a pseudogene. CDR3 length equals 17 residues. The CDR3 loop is CASSRAGGERNQETQYF. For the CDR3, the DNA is TGTGCCAGCAGCAGAGCAGGGGGAGAACGGAACCAAGAGACCCAGTACTTC.

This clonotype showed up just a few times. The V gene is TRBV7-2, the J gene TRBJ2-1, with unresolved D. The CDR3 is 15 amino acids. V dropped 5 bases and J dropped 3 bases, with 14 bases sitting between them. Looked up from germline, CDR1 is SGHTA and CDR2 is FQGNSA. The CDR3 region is CASSLPGHSYNEQFF. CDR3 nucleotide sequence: TGTGCCAGCAGCCTTCCGGGCCATAGCTACAATGAGCAGTTCTTC. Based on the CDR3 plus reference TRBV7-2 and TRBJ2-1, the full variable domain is GAGVSQSPSNKVTEKGKDVELRCDPISGHTALYWYRQSLGQGLEFLIYFQGNSAPDKSGLPSDRFSAERTGGSVSTLTIQRTQQEDSAVYLCASSLPGHSYNEQFFGPGTRLTVL.

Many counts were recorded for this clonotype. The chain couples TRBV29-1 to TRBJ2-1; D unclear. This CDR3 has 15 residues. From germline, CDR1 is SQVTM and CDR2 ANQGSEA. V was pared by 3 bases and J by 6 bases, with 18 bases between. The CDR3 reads CSVDRLRMGRNEQFF. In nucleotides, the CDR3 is TGCAGCGTTGATAGGCTCCGTATGGGCCGCAATGAGCAGTTCTTC.

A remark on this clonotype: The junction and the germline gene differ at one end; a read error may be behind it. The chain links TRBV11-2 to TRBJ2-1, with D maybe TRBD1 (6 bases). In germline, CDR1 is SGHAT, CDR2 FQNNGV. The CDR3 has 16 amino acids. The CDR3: CASSLNPGVVYNEQLF. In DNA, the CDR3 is TGTGCCAGCAGCTTAAACCCAGGGGTTGTTTACAATGAGCAGCTCTTC.

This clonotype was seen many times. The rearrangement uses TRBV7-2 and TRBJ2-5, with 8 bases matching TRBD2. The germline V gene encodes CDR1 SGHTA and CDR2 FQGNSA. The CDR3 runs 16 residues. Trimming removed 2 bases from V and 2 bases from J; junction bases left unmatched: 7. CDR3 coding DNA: TGTGCCAGCAGCTTACGTCTTGGCGGGGGGCAAGAGACCCAGTACTTC. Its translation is CASSLRLGGGQETQYF. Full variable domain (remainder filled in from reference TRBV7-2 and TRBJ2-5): GAGVSQSPSNKVTEKGKDVELRCDPISGHTALYWYRQSLGQGLEFLIYFQGNSAPDKSGLPSDRFSAERTGGSVSTLTIQRTQQEDSAVYLCASSLRLGGGQETQYFGPGTRLLVL.

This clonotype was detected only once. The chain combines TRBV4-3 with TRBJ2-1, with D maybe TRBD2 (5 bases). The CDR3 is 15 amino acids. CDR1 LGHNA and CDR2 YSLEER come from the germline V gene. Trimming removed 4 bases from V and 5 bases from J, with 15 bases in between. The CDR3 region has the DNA TGCGCCAGCAGCCCCGGATTCGGGCGGGACAATGAGCAGTTCTTC. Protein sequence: CASSPGFGRDNEQFF.

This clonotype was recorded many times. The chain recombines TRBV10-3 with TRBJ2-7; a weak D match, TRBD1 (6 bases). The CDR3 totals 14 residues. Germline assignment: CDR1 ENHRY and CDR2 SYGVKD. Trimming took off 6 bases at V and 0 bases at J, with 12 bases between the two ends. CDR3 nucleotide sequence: TGTGCCATCAGCTGGGACACTAGCTCCTACGAGCAGTACTTC. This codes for CAISWDTSSYEQYF.

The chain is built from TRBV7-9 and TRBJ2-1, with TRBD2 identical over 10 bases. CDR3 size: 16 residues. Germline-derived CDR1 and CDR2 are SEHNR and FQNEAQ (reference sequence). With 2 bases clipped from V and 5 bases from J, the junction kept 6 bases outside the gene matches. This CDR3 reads CASSLLPGLADNEQFF. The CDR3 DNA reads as TGTGCCAGCAGCTTACTTCCCGGACTAGCGGACAATGAGCAGTTCTTC.

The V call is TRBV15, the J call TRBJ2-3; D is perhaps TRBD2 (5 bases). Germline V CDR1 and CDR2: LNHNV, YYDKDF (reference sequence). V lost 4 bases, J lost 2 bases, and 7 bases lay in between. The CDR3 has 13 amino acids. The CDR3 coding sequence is TGTGCCACCAGCAACGGGGACACAGATACGCAGTATTTT. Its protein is CATSNGDTDTQYF.

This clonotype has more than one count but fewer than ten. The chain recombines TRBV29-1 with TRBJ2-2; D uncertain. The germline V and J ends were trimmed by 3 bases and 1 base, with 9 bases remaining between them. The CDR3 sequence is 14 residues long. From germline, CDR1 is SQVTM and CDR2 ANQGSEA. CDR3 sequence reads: CSVERGENTGELFF. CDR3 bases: TGCAGCGTTGAGCGTGGGGAGAACACCGGGGAGCTGTTTTTT.

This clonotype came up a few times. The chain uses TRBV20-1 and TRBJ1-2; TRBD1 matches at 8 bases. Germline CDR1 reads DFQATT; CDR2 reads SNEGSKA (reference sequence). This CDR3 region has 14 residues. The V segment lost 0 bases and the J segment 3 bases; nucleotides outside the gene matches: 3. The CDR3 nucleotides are TGCAGTGCTAGAGAGAGACAGGGGTACTATGGCTACACCTTC. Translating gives CSARERQGYYGYTF.

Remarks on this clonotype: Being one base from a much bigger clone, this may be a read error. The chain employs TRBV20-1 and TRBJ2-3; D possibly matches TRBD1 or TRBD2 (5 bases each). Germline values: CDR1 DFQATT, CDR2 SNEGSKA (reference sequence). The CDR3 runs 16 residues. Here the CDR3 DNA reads TGCTGTGCTAGAGATCAGTTCGGTGGGGACCCAGATACGCAGTATTTT. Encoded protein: CCARDQFGGDPDTQYF.